The 21 T cell receptor beta chains reported below all come from one sample, sequenced in a study of T-cell reconstitution after alpha-beta-depleted transplantation in children. Using unique molecular identifiers, the investigators prepared the TCRbeta library. TCRdb reprocessed the PCR reads via MiXCR and lists one record per CDR3 protein. The repertoire has hundreds of thousands of distinct CDR3 sequences, roughly 15% of them found once; the top ten carry 1.1%. Sequenced here: PBMCs from the stem cell graft donor, sampled from the stem cell graft. Receptor source: a human donor who donated a stem cell graft to a child with acute myeloid leukemia.

This clonotype was counted only a few times. This chain links TRBV5-1 with TRBJ1-1; weak D call: TRBD1 (5 bases). This CDR3 has 14 amino acids. The germline CDR1 and CDR2 sequences are SGHRS and YFSETQ. V lost 4 bases and J lost 4, with 14 bases in between. The CDR3 here is CASSTAGTGTEAFF. In DNA, the CDR3 is TGCGCCAGCAGCACTGCCGGGACGGGCACTGAAGCTTTCTTT. The whole variable domain, remainder taken from reference TRBV5-1 and TRBJ1-1, is KAGVTQTPRYLIKTRGQQVTLSCSPISGHRSVSWYQQTPGQGLQFLFEYFSETQRNKGNFPGRFSGRQFSNSRSEMNVSTLELGDSALYLCASSTAGTGTEAFFGQGTRLTVV.

This clonotype appeared many times. The V gene is TRBV10-3, the J gene TRBJ2-1, with TRBD1 identical over 7 bases. Germline CDR1 is ENHRY and CDR2 is SYGVKD. There are 14 residues in the CDR3. The trim removed 4 bases at V and 6 bases at J, leaving 6 bases unmatched. CDR3 loop: CAISVSKGANEQFF. The CDR3 DNA reads as TGTGCCATCAGTGTATCGAAGGGGGCCAATGAGCAGTTCTTC.

This clonotype was observed at least ten times. This chain links TRBV6-1 with TRBJ2-1; 7 nucleotides line up with TRBD2. The junction had 10 bases not matched to a gene; V was cut back by 4 bases and J by 4 bases. The CDR3 length is 16 residues. Germline CDR1 is MNHNS and CDR2 is SASEGT. The CDR3 DNA reads as TGTGCCAGCAGTGGGCGACTAGCTGCGACGTACAATGAGCAGTTCTTC. The encoded protein is CASSGRLAATYNEQFF.

V is TRBV7-9 and J is TRBJ2-3, with 7 nucleotides matching TRBD2. CDR3 length: 16 amino acids. Trimming cost V 1 base and J 2 bases; bases outside gene matches: 6. Germline CDR1 SEHNR, CDR2 FQNEAQ (reference sequence). This chain's CDR3 is CASSLGLAVNTDTQYF. Here the CDR3 DNA reads TGTGCCAGCAGCTTAGGGCTAGCGGTTAACACAGATACGCAGTATTTT.

Note on this clonotype: The junction departs from germline at one end; a sequencing error may be responsible. V usage is TRBV19 and J usage is TRBJ1-2; a possible D gene is TRBD1 (6 bases). Germline values: CDR1 LNHDA, CDR2 SQIVND (reference sequence). This CDR3 region has 14 residues. CDR3 in DNA: TGTGCCAGTAGTATAGGGGGGGCGAGCTATGCCTACACCTTC. Protein: CASSIGGASYAYTF.

The table lists this clonotype with many counts. The genes are TRBV7-9 and TRBJ2-3; D is undetermined. The CDR3 runs 14 residues. CDR1 and CDR2 from the germline V gene are SEHNR and FQNEAQ (reference sequence). Trimming left V 5 bases short and J 3 bases short, with 12 bases between. CDR3 sequence: CASSGPRRTDTQYF. DNA of the CDR3: TGTGCCAGCAGCGGACCGCGACGAACAGATACGCAGTATTTT.

Only a few counts were recorded for this clonotype. The chain joins TRBV12-3 or TRBV12-4 to TRBJ2-7, with a tentative D call TRBD2 (6 bases). Trimming pared 3 bases from V and 1 base from J, leaving 13 bases between. CDR3 length: 15 amino acids. The CDR3 DNA reads as TGTGCCAGCAGTTTGGAGGGCAGGGCTTCCTACGAGCAGTACTTC. This encodes CASSLEGRASYEQYF.

This clonotype was counted ten times or more. This chain uses TRBV20-1 with TRBJ1-5, with D possibly TRBD1 on 5 matching bases. CDR1 and CDR2 from the germline V gene are DFQATT and SNEGSKA (reference sequence). This CDR3 region has 14 residues. Deletions cut 6 bases from V and 5 bases from J, with 17 bases between. The CDR3 here is CSASGGRRDQPQHF. The CDR3 coding sequence is TGCAGTGCCTCCGGGGGGAGGCGTGATCAGCCCCAGCATTTT.

This clonotype was recorded many times. The chain has TRBV20-1 and TRBJ2-7; 8 nucleotides match TRBD2. V shed 0 bases and J 4 bases; nucleotides not matched to a gene: 8. Germline V gene sequence: CDR1 DFQATT, CDR2 SNEGSKA (reference sequence). This CDR3 has 15 residues. The CDR3 nucleotides are TGCAGTGCTAGAGACGTTGCGGGGGGAACTTACGAGCAGTACGTC. Its translation is CSARDVAGGTYEQYV.

The sample holds a few counts of this clonotype. J is TRBJ1-6 and V is TRBV4-3, with TRBD1 matching 7 bases. V lost 4 bases to trimming and J lost 6 bases; unmatched junction nucleotides: 6. CDR1 LGHNA and CDR2 YSLEER come from the germline V gene. The CDR3 is made up of 15 amino acids. The CDR3 is CASSRAGTANSPLHF. The CDR3 coding sequence is TGCGCCAGCAGCCGTGCCGGGACAGCTAATTCACCCCTCCACTTT.

The chain joins TRBV30 to TRBJ1-2; TRBD1 aligns across 8 bases. V lost 0 bases to trimming and J lost 7 bases; unmatched junction nucleotides: 4. The CDR3 runs 13 residues. Germline V gene lookup returns CDR1 GTSNPN and CDR2 SVGIG (reference sequence). The CDR3, as DNA: TGTGCCTGGAGTGTCGGCAGGGGGCTTGGCTACACCTTC. It encodes CAWSVGRGLGYTF.

This clonotype was counted many times. The genes are TRBV7-8 and TRBJ1-4; D is ambiguous. The V end lost 0 bases, the J end lost 7 bases, and 6 bases lay between the germline ends. CDR1 SGHVS and CDR2 FQNEAQ come from the germline V gene. The CDR3 runs 13 residues. CDR3 protein: CASSLAGAEKLFF. CDR3 DNA sequence: TGTGCCAGCAGCTTAGCGGGAGCTGAAAAACTGTTTTTT.

The chain employs TRBV12-3 or TRBV12-4 and TRBJ1-1, with D possibly TRBD1 on 5 matching bases. The V gene lost 5 bases and the J gene lost 4 bases, with 17 bases spanning the gap. The CDR3 spans 15 residues. Here the CDR3 DNA reads TGTGCCAGCAGTCCCACCAGGGCTGCGAGCACTGAAGCTTTCTTT. This gives the protein CASSPTRAASTEAFF.

The rearrangement joins TRBV18 to TRBJ1-5, with a weak D call TRBD1 (6 bases). The ends were cut back, 2 bases at V and 2 bases at J, with 16 bases in the middle. The CDR3 has 17 residues. From germline, CDR1 is KGHSH and CDR2 LQKENI. The CDR3 spells CASSPGTGTKGNQPQHF. The CDR3 DNA is TGTGCCAGCTCACCAGGTACAGGGACAAAGGGCAATCAGCCCCAGCATTTT.

This chain links TRBV7-2 with TRBJ1-1; D gene uncertain. The length of the CDR3 is 15 residues. V lost 0 bases and J lost 1, with 9 bases in between. CDR1 is SGHTA and CDR2 is FQGNSA in the germline V gene. The CDR3 loop is CASSLAVVTNTEAFF. The CDR3 coding sequence is TGTGCCAGCAGCTTAGCGGTGGTCACGAACACTGAAGCTTTCTTT.

This clonotype has only a few counts. DNA of the CDR3: TGTGCCAGCAGTTTATCTTTCGGGCAGCCCCAGCATTTT. Its translation is CASSLSFGQPQHF. V gene TRBV27 combines with J gene TRBJ1-5; D gene ambiguous. The V gene lost 0 bases and the J gene lost 7 bases, with 7 bases spanning the gap. The V gene's germline CDR1 is MNHEY and CDR2 SMNVEV (reference sequence). The CDR3 has 13 amino acids.

This clonotype was counted many times. This sequence joins TRBV29-1 and TRBJ2-1; no clear D. The ends were cut back, 6 bases at V and 0 bases at J, with 9 bases in the middle. CDR3 size: 13 residues. Germline CDR1 is SQVTM and CDR2 is ANQGSEA. This CDR3 is CSVGKSSYNEQFF. The CDR3, as DNA: TGCAGCGTGGGCAAGAGCTCCTACAATGAGCAGTTCTTC.

This chain uses TRBV18 with TRBJ1-5, with D unclear. This CDR3 comprises 14 residues. Germline V gene sequence: CDR1 KGHSH, CDR2 LQKENI. Trimming shortened V by 1 base and J by 3 bases, and 7 bases separated the two germline ends. CDR3 bases: TGTGCCAGCTCACCACAAGCCCACAATCAGCCCCAGCATTTT. It is translated as CASSPQAHNQPQHF.

The rearrangement links TRBV5-1 to TRBJ2-5, with D possibly TRBD1 on 6 matching bases. The CDR3 totals 15 residues. The V gene lost 4 bases and the J gene lost 1 base, with 14 bases spanning the gap. Germline lookup yields CDR1 SGHRS and CDR2 YFSETQ. CDR3 region: CASSRVSGVQETQYF. The CDR3 DNA reads as TGCGCCAGCAGCCGCGTGTCAGGGGTCCAAGAGACCCAGTACTTC.

This clonotype came up many times. The V and J genes are TRBV15 and TRBJ2-7, with a weak D call TRBD2 (5 bases). This CDR3 spans 14 amino acids. Trimming left V 0 bases short and J 2 bases short, with 8 bases between. Germline CDR1 LNHNV, CDR2 YYDKDF (reference sequence). CDR3: CATSRDRGTYEQYV. The DNA of the CDR3 is TGTGCCACCAGCAGAGATCGGGGTACCTACGAGCAGTACGTC.

This clonotype was observed many times. This rearrangement joins TRBV6-5 to TRBJ1-2; TRBD1 matches at 7 bases. The CDR3 loop spans 13 amino acids. Germline CDR1 is MNHEY and CDR2 is SVGAGI. Losses at the gene ends were 0 bases for V and 5 bases for J; bases not matched to a gene: 0. In DNA, the CDR3 is TGTGCCAGCAGTTACTCGACAGGGTATGGCTACACCTTC. This translates into CASSYSTGYGYTF.